These 18 T cell receptor beta chains were sequenced from one sample in a study of shared clonotypes between healthy human individuals. Sequencing was performed with immunoSEQ multiplex PCR; in TCRdb, only in-frame clones are kept and a portion is missing. The repertoire holds hundreds of thousands of clones, with about 90% as singletons. Naive CD8 cells lacked CD45RO and underwent positive selection for CCR7, leaving out terminally differentiated effector memory CD45RA+ cells. Sequencing was carried out using naive CD8+ T cells sorted from blood. The receptor source for this set is a man between 25 and 39 years old in good health.

The chain employs TRBV9 and TRBJ2-2; D possibly corresponds to TRBD1 (5 bases). The V end was cut by 4 bases, the J end by 5 bases, with 18 bases between. CDR3 size: 16 residues. Germline values: CDR1 SGDLS, CDR2 YYNGEE. In nucleotides, the CDR3 is TGTGCCAGCAGCCCTCGGACATCTGCGGCAACCGGGGAGCTGTTTTTT. It is translated as CASSPRTSAATGELFF.

The gene calls are TRBV2 and TRBJ2-7, with TRBD2 as a possible D gene (6 bases). Germline V lookup: CDR1 SNHLY, CDR2 FYNNEI. The CDR3 contains 14 residues. The V end lost 3 bases, the J end lost 2 bases, and 11 bases lay between the germline ends. CDR3 in amino acids: CASSDRGVTYEQYF. The CDR3 DNA reads as TGTGCCAGCAGTGATCGCGGGGTTACCTACGAGCAGTACTTC.

This chain connects TRBV13 to TRBJ1-5; 7 bases line up with TRBD1. Trimming cost V 0 bases and J 4 bases; bases outside gene matches: 12. This CDR3 contains 18 residues. Germline V gene sequence: CDR1 PRHDT, CDR2 FYEKMQ (reference sequence). The chain's CDR3 is CASSLGPLDRLGNQPQHF. As DNA, the CDR3 is TGTGCCAGCAGCTTAGGCCCACTGGACAGGCTGGGAAATCAGCCCCAGCATTTT. Drawing the rest from reference TRBV13 and TRBJ1-5, the complete variable domain is AAGVIQSPRHLIKEKRETATLKCYPIPRHDTVYWYQQGPGQDPQFLISFYEKMQSDKGSIPDRFSAQQFSDYHSELNMSSLELGDSALYFCASSLGPLDRLGNQPQHFGDGTRLSIL.

This chain connects TRBV12-5 to TRBJ2-5; no definite D call. V lost 7 bases to trimming and J lost 2 bases, with 11 bases between them. Germline V gene data show CDR1 as LGHNT and CDR2 as FRNRAP. The CDR3 loop spans 13 amino acids. CDR3 nucleotides: TGTGCTAGTGCCTTAGTGCCACAAGAGACCCAGTACTTC. This sequence encodes CASALVPQETQYF.

The chain couples TRBV4-1 to TRBJ2-7, with a possible D match to TRBD1 (6 bases). The CDR3 length is 15 residues. The germline gives CDR1 MGHRA, CDR2 YSYEKL. Trimming cost V 3 bases and J 0 bases, with 12 bases left between them. In nucleotides, the CDR3 is TGCGCCAGCAGCCAGATCACGGGACACTCCTACGAGCAGTACTTC. It codes for CASSQITGHSYEQYF.

V gene TRBV9 combines with J gene TRBJ2-3; D is undetermined. V gave up 4 bases and J gave up 4 bases, with 13 bases separating them. The CDR3 has 14 amino acids. Germline V gene lookup returns CDR1 SGDLS and CDR2 YYNGEE. The CDR3 sequence is CASSSPGIPDTQYF. In nucleotides, the CDR3 is TGTGCCAGCAGCTCCCCGGGTATACCAGATACGCAGTATTTT.

V is TRBV27 and J is TRBJ2-1, with 10 bases that match TRBD2. V shed 5 bases, J shed 7 bases, and the junction held 5 bases outside the gene matches. From germline, CDR1 is MNHEY and CDR2 SMNVEV (reference sequence). CDR3 length: 14 amino acids. The CDR3 DNA is TGTGCCAGCAGTCCGGGACTAGCGATTAATGAGCAGTTCTTC. This encodes CASSPGLAINEQFF.

The chain uses TRBV5-5 and TRBJ2-3, with 10 positions matching TRBD1. This CDR3 has 16 residues. With 7 bases clipped from V and 3 bases from J, the junction kept 11 bases outside the gene matches. In germline, CDR1 is SGHKS, CDR2 YYEKEE (reference sequence). CDR3 in DNA: TGTGCCAGCCGGGACAGGGGTGGTGGGAGGACAGATACGCAGTATTTT. Protein sequence: CASRDRGGGRTDTQYF.

The chain uses TRBV28 and TRBJ2-1; 8 nucleotides line up with TRBD2. The length of the CDR3 is 14 residues. The ends lost 6 bases at V and 8 bases at J; junction bases unmatched: 9. The V gene's germline CDR1 is MDHEN and CDR2 SYDVKM. CDR3 coding DNA: TGTGCCAGCAGCCAAGCGGGAGCCAGCTATGAGCAGTTCTTC. Protein product: CASSQAGASYEQFF.

This clone has a single count. CDR3 nucleotide sequence: TGTGCCAGCAGCGATTCACCGGGACATCTAACCGATCAGCCCCAGCATTTT. It yields the protein CASSDSPGHLTDQPQHF. This chain links TRBV11-2 with TRBJ1-5; TRBD1 is a possible D gene (6 bases). Germline V lookup: CDR1 SGHAT, CDR2 FQNNGV. V lost 5 bases to trimming and J lost 5 bases, with 22 bases between them. The CDR3 contains 17 residues. Together with reference TRBV11-2 and TRBJ1-5, the CDR3 gives the full variable domain: EAGVAQSPRYKIIEKRQSVAFWCNPISGHATLYWYQQILGQGPKLLIQFQNNGVVDDSQLPKDRFSAERLKGVDSTLKIQPAKLEDSAVYLCASSDSPGHLTDQPQHFGDGTRLSIL.

The chain has TRBV19 and TRBJ2-1, with 7 bases fitting TRBD1. Per the germline V gene, CDR1 is LNHDA and CDR2 is SQIVND (reference sequence). The CDR3 runs to 15 residues. V gave up 1 base and J gave up 7 bases; unmatched junction bases: 7. CDR3 region: CASSIGQGGSNEQFF. The CDR3 DNA sequence: TGTGCCAGTAGTATAGGACAGGGTGGGTCAAATGAGCAGTTCTTC.

The rearrangement uses TRBV19 and TRBJ2-5; tentatively, D is TRBD2 (5 bases). The germline V gene encodes CDR1 LNHDA and CDR2 SQIVND (reference sequence). Trimming took 5 bases from V and 2 from J, leaving 15 bases between them. The CDR3 extends over 15 amino acids. Here the CDR3 reads CASSEFVGEQETQYF. The CDR3 DNA follows: TGTGCCAGTAGTGAGTTCGTGGGAGAACAAGAGACCCAGTACTTC.

The rearrangement links TRBV6-1 to TRBJ2-7, with D possibly matching TRBD2 (6 bases). There are 18 residues in the CDR3. CDR1 is MNHNS and CDR2 is SASEGT in the germline V gene. V shed 3 bases and J shed 0 bases, with 21 bases lying between them. CDR3 region: CASSDNGGSGFPSYEQYF. The CDR3 DNA is TGTGCCAGCAGTGATAATGGGGGGTCCGGATTTCCCTCCTACGAGCAGTACTTC.

CDR3 protein: CAIREAGGAYEQYF. CDR3 in DNA: TGTGCCATCCGGGAGGCAGGGGGCGCGTACGAGCAGTACTTC. The genes are TRBV10-3 and TRBJ2-7; TRBD1 is a possible D gene (8 bases). CDR3 length equals 14 residues. V was cut by 8 bases and J by 4 bases, with 18 bases left in between. Germline loops: CDR1 ENHRY, CDR2 SYGVKD.

This chain links TRBV7-2 with TRBJ1-5; perhaps TRBD1 as D (5 bases). The CDR3 spans 16 residues. The V end lost 2 bases, the J end lost 3 bases, and 14 bases lay between the germline ends. From germline, CDR1 is SGHTA and CDR2 FQGNSA. The CDR3 loop reads CASSLTWTQDNQPQHF. For the CDR3, the DNA is TGTGCCAGCAGCTTAACTTGGACACAAGACAATCAGCCCCAGCATTTT.

This chain uses TRBV5-4 with TRBJ2-1; 7 bases map to TRBD1. The junction had 9 bases not matched to a gene; V was cut back by 4 bases and J by 2 bases. Germline CDR1 is SGHNT and CDR2 is YYREEE (reference sequence). This CDR3 region has 16 residues. The CDR3 is CASSRPGQTTYNEQFF. The DNA of the CDR3 is TGTGCCAGCAGCAGACCGGGACAGACAACCTACAATGAGCAGTTCTTC.

The CDR3 loop is CASIVPWDIQETQYF. In DNA, the CDR3 is TGTGCCAGCATAGTCCCTTGGGATATACAAGAGACCCAGTACTTC. The chain links TRBV6-1 to TRBJ2-5; no clear D. From germline, CDR1 is MNHNS and CDR2 SASEGT. Trimming shortened V by 7 bases and J by 2 bases, and 17 bases separated the two germline ends. This CDR3 has 15 amino acids.

This chain joins TRBV5-1 and TRBJ2-1; the match to TRBD2 covers 8 bases. The junction had 13 bases not matched to a gene; V was cut back by 3 bases and J by 5 bases. Germline V gene data show CDR1 as SGHRS and CDR2 as YFSETQ. The CDR3 sequence is 17 residues long. CDR3 protein: CASSSGAGVIGNNEQFF. The CDR3 DNA sequence: TGCGCCAGCAGCTCAGGAGCGGGAGTAATTGGAAACAATGAGCAGTTCTTC. Variable domain in full (rest from reference TRBV5-1 and TRBJ2-1): KAGVTQTPRYLIKTRGQQVTLSCSPISGHRSVSWYQQTPGQGLQFLFEYFSETQRNKGNFPGRFSGRQFSNSRSEMNVSTLELGDSALYLCASSSGAGVIGNNEQFFGPGTRLTVL.